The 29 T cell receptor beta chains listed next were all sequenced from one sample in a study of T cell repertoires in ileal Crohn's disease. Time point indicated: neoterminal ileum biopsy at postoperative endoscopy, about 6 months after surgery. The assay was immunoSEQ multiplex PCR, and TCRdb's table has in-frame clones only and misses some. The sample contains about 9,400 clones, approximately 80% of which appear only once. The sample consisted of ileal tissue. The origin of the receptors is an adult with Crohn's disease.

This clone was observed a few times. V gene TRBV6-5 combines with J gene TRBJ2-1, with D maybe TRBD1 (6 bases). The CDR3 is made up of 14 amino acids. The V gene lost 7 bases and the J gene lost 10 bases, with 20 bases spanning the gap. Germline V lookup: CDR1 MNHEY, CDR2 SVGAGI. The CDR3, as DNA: TGTGCCAGCAAGAGAAGGGGGACGATCTTGGAGCAGTTCTTC. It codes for CASKRRGTILEQFF.

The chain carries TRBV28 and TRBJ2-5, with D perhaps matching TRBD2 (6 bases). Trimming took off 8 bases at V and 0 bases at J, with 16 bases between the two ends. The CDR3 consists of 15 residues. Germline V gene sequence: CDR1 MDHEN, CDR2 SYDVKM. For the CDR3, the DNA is TGTGCCAGCTCCCCGCCTGGGGGGAACCAAGAGACCCAGTACTTC. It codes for CASSPPGGNQETQYF.

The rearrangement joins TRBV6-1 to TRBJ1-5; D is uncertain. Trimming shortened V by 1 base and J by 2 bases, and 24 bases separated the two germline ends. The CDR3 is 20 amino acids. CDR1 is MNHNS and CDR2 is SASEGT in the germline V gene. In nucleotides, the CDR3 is TGTGCCAGCAGTGAAGTTCTACCGGGAACCGTTCGTCCTGGCAATCAGCCCCAGCATTTT. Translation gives CASSEVLPGTVRPGNQPQHF.

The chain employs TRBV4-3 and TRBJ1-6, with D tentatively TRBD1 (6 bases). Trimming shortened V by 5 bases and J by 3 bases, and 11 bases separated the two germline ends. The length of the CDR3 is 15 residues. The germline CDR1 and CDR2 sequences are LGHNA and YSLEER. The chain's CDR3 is CASSSDRNYNSPLHF. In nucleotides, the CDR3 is TGCGCCAGCAGCTCGGACAGAAACTATAATTCACCCCTCCACTTT.

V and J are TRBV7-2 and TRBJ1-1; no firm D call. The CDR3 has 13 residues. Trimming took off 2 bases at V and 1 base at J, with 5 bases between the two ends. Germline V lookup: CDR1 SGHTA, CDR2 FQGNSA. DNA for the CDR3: TGTGCCAGCAGCTTACAGTCGAACACTGAAGCTTTCTTT. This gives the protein CASSLQSNTEAFF.

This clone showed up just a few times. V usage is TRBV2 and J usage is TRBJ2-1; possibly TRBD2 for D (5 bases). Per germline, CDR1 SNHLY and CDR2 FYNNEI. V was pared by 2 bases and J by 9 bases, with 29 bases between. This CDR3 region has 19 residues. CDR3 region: CASSEFVLVGRSGIPEQFF. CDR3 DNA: TGTGCCAGCAGTGAATTTGTCTTAGTGGGGAGAAGCGGTATACCTGAGCAGTTCTTC.

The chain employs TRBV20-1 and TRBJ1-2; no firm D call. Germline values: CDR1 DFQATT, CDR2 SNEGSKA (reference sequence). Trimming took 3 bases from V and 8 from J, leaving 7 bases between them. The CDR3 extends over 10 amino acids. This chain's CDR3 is CSASQFGYTF. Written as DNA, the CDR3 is TGCAGTGCTAGCCAGTTCGGCTACACCTTC.

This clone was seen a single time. The CDR3 DNA reads as TGTGCCAGCGGGGCAGGCACGGGCGAGCAGTACTTC. Translated, it gives CASGAGTGEQYF. The V and J genes are TRBV7-8 and TRBJ2-7, with a possible D match to TRBD1 (5 bases). The CDR3 runs to 12 residues. V lost 8 bases to trimming and J lost 6 bases, with 14 bases between them. Germline CDR1 and CDR2: SGHVS and FQNEAQ.

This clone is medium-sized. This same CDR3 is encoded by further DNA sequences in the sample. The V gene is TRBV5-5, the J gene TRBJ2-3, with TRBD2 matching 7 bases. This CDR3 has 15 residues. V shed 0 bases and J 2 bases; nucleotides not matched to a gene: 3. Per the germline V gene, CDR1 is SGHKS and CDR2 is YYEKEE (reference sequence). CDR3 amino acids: CASSLAGGTTDTQYF. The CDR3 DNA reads TGTGCCAGCAGCTTGGCGGGGGGTACCACAGATACGCAGTATTTT.

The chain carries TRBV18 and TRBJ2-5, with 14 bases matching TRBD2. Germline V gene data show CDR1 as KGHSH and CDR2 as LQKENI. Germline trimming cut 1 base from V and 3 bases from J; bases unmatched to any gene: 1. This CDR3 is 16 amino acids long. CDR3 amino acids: CASSPRTSGGKETQYF. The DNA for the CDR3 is TGTGCCAGCTCACCACGGACTAGCGGGGGGAAAGAGACCCAGTACTTC.

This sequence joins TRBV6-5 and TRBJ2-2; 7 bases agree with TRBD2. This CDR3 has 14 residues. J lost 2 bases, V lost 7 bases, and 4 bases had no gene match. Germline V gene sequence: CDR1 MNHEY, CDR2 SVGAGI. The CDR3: CASKGGGNTGELFF. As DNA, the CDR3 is TGTGCCAGCAAGGGCGGGGGTAACACCGGGGAGCTGTTTTTT.

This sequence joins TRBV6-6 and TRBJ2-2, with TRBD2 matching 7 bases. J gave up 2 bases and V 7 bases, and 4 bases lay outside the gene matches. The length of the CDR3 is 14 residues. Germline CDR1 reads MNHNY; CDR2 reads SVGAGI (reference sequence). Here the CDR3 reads CASKGGGNTGELFF. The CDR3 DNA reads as TGTGCCAGCAAGGGCGGGGGTAACACCGGGGAGCTGTTTTTT.

CDR3 amino acids: CARSFRTSAYNEQFF. The DNA for the CDR3 is TGTGCCAGAAGCTTCCGGACTAGCGCCTACAATGAGCAGTTCTTC. The rearrangement joins TRBV5-3 to TRBJ2-1; TRBD2 agrees at 9 bases. TRBV5-3 is an ORF for which the function is uncertain. The V gene end was trimmed by 2 bases and the J gene end by 2 bases; junction bases not matched to a gene: 2. This CDR3 has 15 amino acids.

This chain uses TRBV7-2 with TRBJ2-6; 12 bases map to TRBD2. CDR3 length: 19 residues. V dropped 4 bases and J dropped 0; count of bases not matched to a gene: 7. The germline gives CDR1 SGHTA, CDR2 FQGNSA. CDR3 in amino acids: CASSSRTSGVASGANVLTF. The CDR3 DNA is TGTGCCAGCAGCTCTCGGACTAGCGGGGTTGCCTCTGGGGCCAACGTCCTGACTTTC.

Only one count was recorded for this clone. The CDR3 loop reads CASSLDRGFSYEQYF. DNA of the CDR3: TGCGCCAGCAGCTTGGACAGGGGATTCTCCTACGAGCAGTACTTC. The chain uses TRBV5-1 and TRBJ2-7, with 7 bases matching TRBD1. This CDR3 spans 15 amino acids. V shed 0 bases and J 0 bases; nucleotides not matched to a gene: 3. The germline gives CDR1 SGHRS, CDR2 YFSETQ. The full variable domain, in which reference TRBV5-1 and TRBJ2-7 provide the parts outside the CDR3, is KAGVTQTPRYLIKTRGQQVTLSCSPISGHRSVSWYQQTPGQGLQFLFEYFSETQRNKGNFPGRFSGRQFSNSRSEMNVSTLELGDSALYLCASSLDRGFSYEQYFGPGTRLTVT.

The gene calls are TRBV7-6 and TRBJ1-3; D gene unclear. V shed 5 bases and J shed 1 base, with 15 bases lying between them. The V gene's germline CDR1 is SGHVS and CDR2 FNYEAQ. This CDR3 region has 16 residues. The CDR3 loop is CASSDRTGSSGNTIYF. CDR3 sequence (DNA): TGTGCCAGCAGCGACCGGACGGGGAGTTCTGGAAACACCATATATTTT.

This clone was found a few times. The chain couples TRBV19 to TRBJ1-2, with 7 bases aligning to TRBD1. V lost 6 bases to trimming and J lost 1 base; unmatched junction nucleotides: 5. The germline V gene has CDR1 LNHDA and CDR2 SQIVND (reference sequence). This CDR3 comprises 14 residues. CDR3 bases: TGTGCCAGTAGGAGGGACAGCCTTAACTATGGCTACACCTTC. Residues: CASRRDSLNYGYTF.

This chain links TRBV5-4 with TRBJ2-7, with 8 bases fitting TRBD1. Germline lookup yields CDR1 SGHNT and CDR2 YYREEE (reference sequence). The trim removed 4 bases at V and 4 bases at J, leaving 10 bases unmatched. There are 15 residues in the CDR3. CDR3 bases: TGTGCCAGCAGCCGGGGGTCAGGGGGCGGGTACGAGCAGTACTTC. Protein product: CASSRGSGGGYEQYF. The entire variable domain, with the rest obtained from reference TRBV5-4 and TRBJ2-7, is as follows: ETGVTQSPTHLIKTRGQQVTLRCSSQSGHNTVSWYQQALGQGPQFIFQYYREEENGRGNFPPRFSGLQFPNYSSELNVNALELDDSALYLCASSRGSGGGYEQYFGPGTRLTVT.

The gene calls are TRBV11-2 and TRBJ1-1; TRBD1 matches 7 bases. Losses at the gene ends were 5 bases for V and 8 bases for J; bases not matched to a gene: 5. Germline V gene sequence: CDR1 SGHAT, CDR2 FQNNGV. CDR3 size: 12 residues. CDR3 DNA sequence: TGTGCCAGCAGCCACGACAGGGAGGAAGCTTTCTTT. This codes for CASSHDREEAFF.

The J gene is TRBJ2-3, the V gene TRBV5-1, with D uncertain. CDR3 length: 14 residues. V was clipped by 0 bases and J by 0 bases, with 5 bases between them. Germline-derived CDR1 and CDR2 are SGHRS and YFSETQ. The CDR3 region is CASSLETSTDTQYF. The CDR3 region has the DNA TGCGCCAGCAGCTTGGAGACAAGCACAGATACGCAGTATTTT. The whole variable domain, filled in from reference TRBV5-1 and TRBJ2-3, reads KAGVTQTPRYLIKTRGQQVTLSCSPISGHRSVSWYQQTPGQGLQFLFEYFSETQRNKGNFPGRFSGRQFSNSRSEMNVSTLELGDSALYLCASSLETSTDTQYFGPGTRLTVL.

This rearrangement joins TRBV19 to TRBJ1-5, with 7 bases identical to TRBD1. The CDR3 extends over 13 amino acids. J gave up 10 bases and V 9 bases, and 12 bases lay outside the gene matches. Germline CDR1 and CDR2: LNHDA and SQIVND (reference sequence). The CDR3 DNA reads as TGTGCCAGCGGGGACAGTCGTCGGGAACCCCAGCATTTT. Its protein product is CASGDSRREPQHF.

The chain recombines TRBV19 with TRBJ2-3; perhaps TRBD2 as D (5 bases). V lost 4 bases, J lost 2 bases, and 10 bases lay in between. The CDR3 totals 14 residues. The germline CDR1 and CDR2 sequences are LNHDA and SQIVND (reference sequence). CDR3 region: CASSKKRITDTQYF. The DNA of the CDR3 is TGTGCCAGTAGTAAGAAGCGGATCACAGATACGCAGTATTTT.

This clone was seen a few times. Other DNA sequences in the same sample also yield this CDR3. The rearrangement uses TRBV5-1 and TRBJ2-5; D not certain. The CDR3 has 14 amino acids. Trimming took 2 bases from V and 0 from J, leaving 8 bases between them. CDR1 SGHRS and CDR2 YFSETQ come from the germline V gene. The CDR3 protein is CASSLGGNQETQYF. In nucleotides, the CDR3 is TGCGCCAGCAGCTTAGGCGGTAACCAAGAGACCCAGTACTTC.

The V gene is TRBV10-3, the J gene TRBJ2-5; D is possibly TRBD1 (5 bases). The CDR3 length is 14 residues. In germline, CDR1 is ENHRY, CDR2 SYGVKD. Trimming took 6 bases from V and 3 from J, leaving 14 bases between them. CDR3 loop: CAIRRDAGKETQYF. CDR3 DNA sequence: TGTGCCATCAGAAGAGACGCAGGGAAAGAGACCCAGTACTTC.

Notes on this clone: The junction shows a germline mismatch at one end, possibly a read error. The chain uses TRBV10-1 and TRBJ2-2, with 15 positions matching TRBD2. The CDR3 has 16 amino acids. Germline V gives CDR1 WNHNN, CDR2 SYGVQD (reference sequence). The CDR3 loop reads CASSEGLAGGTGGLFF. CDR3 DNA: TGCGCCAGCAGTGAGGGACTAGCGGGGGGGACCGGGGGGCTGTTTTTT.

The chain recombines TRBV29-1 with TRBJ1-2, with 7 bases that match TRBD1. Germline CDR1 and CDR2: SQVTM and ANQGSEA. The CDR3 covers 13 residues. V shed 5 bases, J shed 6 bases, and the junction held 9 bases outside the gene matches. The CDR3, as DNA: TGCAGCGTTTCGACAGGGTTCTTTGATGGCTACACCTTC. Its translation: CSVSTGFFDGYTF.

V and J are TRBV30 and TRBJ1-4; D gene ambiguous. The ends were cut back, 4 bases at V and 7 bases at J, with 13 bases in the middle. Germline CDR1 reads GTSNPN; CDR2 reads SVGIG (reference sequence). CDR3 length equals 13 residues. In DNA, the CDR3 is TGTGCCTGGAACCCACCGGCGGGTGAAAAACTGTTTTTT. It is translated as CAWNPPAGEKLFF.

This chain's CDR3 is CASSPRLNTEAFF. The DNA for the CDR3 is TGTGCCAGCAGCCCTAGGCTGAACACTGAAGCTTTCTTT. This chain connects TRBV7-2 to TRBJ1-1; D uncertain. There are 13 residues in the CDR3. Germline assignment: CDR1 SGHTA and CDR2 FQGNSA. The ends were cut back, 5 bases at V and 0 bases at J, with 7 bases in the middle.

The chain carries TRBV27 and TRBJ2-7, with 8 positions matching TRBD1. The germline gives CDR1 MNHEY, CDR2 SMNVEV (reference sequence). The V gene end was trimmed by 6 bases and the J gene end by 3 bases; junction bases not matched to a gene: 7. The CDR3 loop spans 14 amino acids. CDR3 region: CASRRQGYLYEQYF. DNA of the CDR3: TGTGCCAGCAGGAGACAGGGGTACCTCTACGAGCAGTACTTC.